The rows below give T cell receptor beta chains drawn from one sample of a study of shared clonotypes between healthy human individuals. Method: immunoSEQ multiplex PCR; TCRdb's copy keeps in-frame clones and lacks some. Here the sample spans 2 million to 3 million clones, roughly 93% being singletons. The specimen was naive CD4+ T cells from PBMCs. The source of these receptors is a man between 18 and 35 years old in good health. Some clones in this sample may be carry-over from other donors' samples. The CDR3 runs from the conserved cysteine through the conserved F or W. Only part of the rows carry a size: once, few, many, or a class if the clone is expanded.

CDR3aa: CATSRVSGRAGELFF
j_gene: TRBJ2-2
abundance: -
v_gene: TRBV15

CDR3aa: CASSEATGKVGGYTF
j_gene: TRBJ1-2
abundance: -
v_gene: TRBV2

CDR3aa: CASSKTGVLMNTEAFF
j_gene: TRBJ1-1
abundance: -
v_gene: TRBV5-4

CDR3aa: CASSYSTNEKLFF
j_gene: TRBJ1-4
abundance: -
v_gene: TRBV6-5

CDR3aa: CASSLPTSPLTDTQYF
j_gene: TRBJ2-3
abundance: -
v_gene: TRBV11-2

CDR3aa: CASSLVPGATDTQYF
j_gene: TRBJ2-3
abundance: -
v_gene: TRBV5-1

CDR3aa: CSVVQGSEKLFF
j_gene: TRBJ1-4
abundance: -
v_gene: TRBV29-1

CDR3aa: CASSAASTTYGELFF
j_gene: TRBJ2-2
abundance: once
v_gene: TRBV7-2

CDR3aa: CASSPLQVQGNTIYF
j_gene: TRBJ1-3
abundance: -
v_gene: TRBV18

CDR3aa: CASSKLAGGNNEQFF
j_gene: TRBJ2-1
abundance: once
v_gene: TRBV5-1

CDR3aa: CATSSRTAGELFF
j_gene: TRBJ2-2
abundance: -
v_gene: TRBV15

CDR3aa: CASSLVLAGGTGELFF
j_gene: TRBJ2-2
abundance: -
v_gene: TRBV11-3

CDR3aa: CASSSSDREQFF
j_gene: TRBJ2-1
abundance: -
v_gene: TRBV18

CDR3aa: CSVGHLYRYGYTF
j_gene: TRBJ1-2
abundance: -
v_gene: TRBV29-1

CDR3aa: CASSVAPLGGSSYNEQFF
j_gene: TRBJ2-1
abundance: -
v_gene: TRBV9

CDR3aa: CASSPSGVPYEQYF
j_gene: -
abundance: -
v_gene: TRBV5-1

CDR3aa: CASTGQLGTGELFF
j_gene: TRBJ2-2
abundance: -
v_gene: TRBV5-8

CDR3aa: CASTATSGSTDTQYF
j_gene: TRBJ2-3
abundance: -
v_gene: TRBV19

CDR3aa: CASSSDTMNTEAFF
j_gene: TRBJ1-1
abundance: -
v_gene: TRBV5-1

CDR3aa: CASSSRRDNEQFF
j_gene: TRBJ2-1
abundance: -
v_gene: TRBV7-7

CDR3aa: CASSGTGKLQETQYF
j_gene: TRBJ2-5
abundance: -
v_gene: TRBV28

CDR3aa: CASSVEGVSSGNTIYF
j_gene: TRBJ1-3
abundance: few
v_gene: TRBV10-1

CDR3aa: CATSQDPVSYNEQFF
j_gene: TRBJ2-1
abundance: -
v_gene: TRBV10-3

CDR3aa: CASSGPGYGYTF
j_gene: TRBJ1-2
abundance: -
v_gene: TRBV7-3

CDR3aa: CASSRTSSNEQFF
j_gene: TRBJ2-1
abundance: -
v_gene: TRBV6-5

CDR3aa: CASSLRTGGVSEQYF
j_gene: TRBJ2-7
abundance: -
v_gene: TRBV5-6

CDR3aa: CASSGQTTNEQFF
j_gene: TRBJ2-1
abundance: -
v_gene: TRBV2

CDR3aa: CASRVDRGNTEAFF
j_gene: TRBJ1-1
abundance: -
v_gene: TRBV28

CDR3aa: CSTYTDTQYF
j_gene: TRBJ2-3
abundance: -
v_gene: TRBV29-1

CDR3aa: CASSYGMGPKNTEAFF
j_gene: TRBJ1-1
abundance: -
v_gene: TRBV6-5

CDR3aa: CASSPTALANTGELFF
j_gene: TRBJ2-2
abundance: once
v_gene: TRBV18

CDR3aa: CASGQFENTIYF
j_gene: TRBJ1-3
abundance: -
v_gene: TRBV25-1

CDR3aa: CAWRGGGNQPQHF
j_gene: TRBJ1-5
abundance: -
v_gene: TRBV30

CDR3aa: CSSGGAAVGDTQYF
j_gene: TRBJ2-3
abundance: -
v_gene: TRBV29-1

CDR3aa: CASKRLGGIYEQYF
j_gene: TRBJ2-7
abundance: -
v_gene: TRBV27

CDR3aa: CASSSGQGAVEAFF
j_gene: TRBJ1-1
abundance: once
v_gene: TRBV6-6

CDR3aa: CASSLVYGYSNQPQHF
j_gene: TRBJ1-5
abundance: -
v_gene: TRBV7-8

CDR3aa: CASSPGLGSEAFF
j_gene: TRBJ1-1
abundance: -
v_gene: TRBV18

CDR3aa: CSVDRLAGVIEQFF
j_gene: TRBJ2-1
abundance: -
v_gene: TRBV29-1

CDR3aa: CASSSHYGYTF
j_gene: TRBJ1-2
abundance: -
v_gene: TRBV28

CDR3aa: CASSSLQQGTNTEAFF
j_gene: TRBJ1-1
abundance: -
v_gene: TRBV6-5

CDR3aa: CASSLQGNTEAFF
j_gene: TRBJ1-1
abundance: few
v_gene: TRBV5-1

CDR3aa: CASCRGIYNEQFF
j_gene: TRBJ2-1
abundance: -
v_gene: TRBV10-2

CDR3aa: CASSQRQGQSTDTQYF
j_gene: TRBJ2-3
abundance: -
v_gene: TRBV25-1

CDR3aa: CASSKRGRQETQYF
j_gene: TRBJ2-5
abundance: -
v_gene: TRBV21-1

CDR3aa: CASSRGLANEQFF
j_gene: TRBJ2-1
abundance: -
v_gene: TRBV6-1

CDR3aa: CASSFSQTNTEAFF
j_gene: TRBJ1-1
abundance: -
v_gene: TRBV6-6

CDR3aa: CASSLYNIQYF
j_gene: TRBJ2-4
abundance: -
v_gene: TRBV7-2

CDR3aa: CASRERPWDQGEQYF
j_gene: TRBJ2-7
abundance: -
v_gene: TRBV6-1

CDR3aa: CASSLLAGSYYEQYF
j_gene: TRBJ2-7
abundance: -
v_gene: TRBV5-1

CDR3aa: CASSLVHRETEAFF
j_gene: TRBJ1-1
abundance: -
v_gene: TRBV7-9

CDR3aa: CASSQVGTSGRSEQFF
j_gene: TRBJ2-1
abundance: -
v_gene: TRBV4-1